Below are 17 T cell receptor beta chains sequenced from a single sample in a study of T cell responses to AZD1222 COVID-19 vaccine. This table comes from immunoSEQ multiplex PCR, and its TCRdb copy is limited to in-frame clones, with some not included. The table shows about 150,000 clones, with 82% occurring only once. This specimen was peripheral blood, taken on day 0 of MenACWY control vaccination. Every receptor here comes from an adult in good health.

The gene calls are TRBV12-3 or TRBV12-4 and TRBJ1-5; TRBD1 is a possible D gene (5 bases). This CDR3 region has 13 residues. V lost 2 bases to trimming and J lost 7 bases, with 9 bases between them. The CDR3 here is CASSLTGSQPQHF. CDR3 sequence (DNA): TGTGCCAGCAGTTTAACAGGATCCCAGCCCCAGCATTTT.

The rearrangement links TRBV11-2 to TRBJ1-3, with unresolved D. The germline CDR1 and CDR2 sequences are SGHAT and FQNNGV. V shed 8 bases and J shed 2 bases, with 10 bases lying between them. The CDR3 runs 13 residues. The CDR3 reads CASASSPGNTIYF. The DNA for the CDR3 is TGTGCCAGCGCTTCCTCCCCTGGAAACACCATATATTTT.

This sequence joins TRBV19 and TRBJ1-5; 7 positions agree with TRBD1. The length of the CDR3 is 16 residues. V shed 5 bases, J shed 1 base, and the junction held 8 bases outside the gene matches. Germline V gene sequence: CDR1 LNHDA, CDR2 SQIVND (reference sequence). CDR3 DNA sequence: TGTGCCAGTAGTGAGGGGCAGGGGGGGAGCAATCAGCCCCAGCATTTT. Protein product: CASSEGQGGSNQPQHF.

The chain couples TRBV25-1 to TRBJ1-2; no definite D call. There are 13 residues in the CDR3. Trimming stripped 3 bases from V and 3 bases from J, with 8 bases between. Germline lookup yields CDR1 MGHDK and CDR2 SYGVNS. In nucleotides, the CDR3 is TGTGCCAGCAGTGATTTTACAGACTATGGCTACACCTTC. This sequence encodes CASSDFTDYGYTF.

The chain joins TRBV10-3 to TRBJ2-3; no clear D. The CDR3 consists of 13 residues. Trimming cost V 4 bases and J 0 bases, with 5 bases left between them. Germline V gives CDR1 ENHRY, CDR2 SYGVKD. The CDR3 is CAISGTSTDTQYF. DNA of the CDR3: TGTGCCATCAGTGGCACCAGCACAGATACGCAGTATTTT.

CDR3 residues: CASSVGGEGEQYF. The CDR3 DNA sequence: TGTGCCAGCAGCGTAGGGGGGGAAGGCGAGCAGTACTTC. This chain uses TRBV9 with TRBJ2-7; weak D call: TRBD2 (6 bases). The V end lost 0 bases, the J end lost 6 bases, and 10 bases lay between the germline ends. Germline CDR1 reads SGDLS; CDR2 reads YYNGEE. This CDR3 is built from 13 residues.

This clone was counted once. This sequence joins TRBV12-3 or TRBV12-4 and TRBJ1-6; D unclear. The CDR3 consists of 13 residues. Trimming took off 6 bases at V and 4 bases at J, with 7 bases between the two ends. CDR3 sequence: CASRLGYNSPLHF. In DNA, the CDR3 is TGTGCCAGCAGATTGGGGTATAATTCACCCCTCCACTTT.

This clone occurred once. The V call is TRBV7-9, the J call TRBJ2-5, with D perhaps TRBD1 (6 bases). V lost 8 bases and J lost 6, with 25 bases in between. Germline CDR1 SEHNR, CDR2 FQNEAQ (reference sequence). The CDR3 consists of 16 residues. In DNA form, the CDR3 reads TGTGCCAGCTCATTGGTCCGGCAGGGGAATAGAAAGACCCAGTACTTC. Its translation is CASSLVRQGNRKTQYF.

The CDR3 reads CASSGGQGKGDTEAFF. CDR3 nucleotide sequence: TGTGCCAGCAGTGGGGGACAGGGAAAGGGGGACACTGAAGCTTTCTTT. This chain links TRBV6-1 with TRBJ1-1; TRBD1 agrees at 9 bases. The CDR3 covers 16 residues. The V gene's germline CDR1 is MNHNS and CDR2 SASEGT. Germline trimming cut 4 bases from V and 3 bases from J; bases unmatched to any gene: 9.

The rearrangement uses TRBV10-2 and TRBJ1-1, with a possible D match to TRBD1 (6 bases). Germline V gene data show CDR1 as WSHSY and CDR2 as SAAADI. V was pared by 6 bases and J by 1 base, with 6 bases between. This CDR3 region has 12 residues. Here the CDR3 reads CASRGQNTEAFF. CDR3 DNA sequence: TGCGCCAGCAGGGGACAGAACACTGAAGCTTTCTTT.

This clone was seen a few times. V and J are TRBV6-5 and TRBJ2-2, with D hard to call. From germline, CDR1 is MNHEY and CDR2 SVGAGI. This CDR3 is 13 amino acids long. The germline V and J ends were trimmed by 2 bases and 4 bases, with 5 bases remaining between them. The CDR3 DNA reads TGTGCCAGCAGTTACCAGACCACCGGGGAGCTGTTTTTT. As protein: CASSYQTTGELFF.

The V gene is TRBV21-1, the J gene TRBJ2-7; the tabulated D call, TRBD1, remains unverified against the DNA. TRBV21-1 constitutes a pseudogene. CDR3 length: 16 amino acids. The CDR3 bases are TGTGCCAGCAGCAAACGTAGGGCAGGGTATGGGTACGAGCAGTACTTC. Translating gives CASSKRRAGYGYEQYF.

The chain uses TRBV15 and TRBJ2-7; TRBD2 matches at 9 bases. The V gene's germline CDR1 is LNHNV and CDR2 YYDKDF (reference sequence). Trimming removed 8 bases from V and 8 bases from J; junction bases left unmatched: 13. This CDR3 is built from 14 residues. CDR3 sequence: CATSSSGGPAKQYF. Here the CDR3 DNA reads TGTGCCACCTCGAGCAGCGGGGGGCCGGCTAAGCAGTACTTC.

The J gene is TRBJ1-2, the V gene TRBV5-6; D is uncertain. Between the trimmed V and J ends, which lost 3 bases and 7 bases, there was a span of 10 bases. The CDR3 consists of 12 residues. Germline loops: CDR1 SGHDT, CDR2 YYEEEE. The CDR3 DNA follows: TGTGCCAGCAGCTCCGCCAGTTCTGGCTACACCTTC. It yields the protein CASSSASSGYTF.

V and J are TRBV7-3 and TRBJ2-5; TRBD1 is a possible D gene (6 bases). The germline gives CDR1 SGHTA, CDR2 FQGTGA. The V and J ends lost 5 bases and 3 bases respectively, with 10 bases between them. This CDR3 comprises 13 residues. CDR3 sequence: CASSQNREETQYF. CDR3 in DNA: TGTGCCAGCAGCCAGAACAGGGAAGAGACCCAGTACTTC. Full variable domain (rest looked up from reference TRBV7-3 and TRBJ2-5): GAGVSQTPSNKVTEKGKYVELRCDPISGHTALYWYRQSLGQGPEFLIYFQGTGAADDSGLPNDRFFAVRPEGSVSTLKIQRTERGDSAVYLCASSQNREETQYFGPGTRLLVL.

The V and J genes are TRBV5-1 and TRBJ2-1; the D gene is possibly TRBD2 (6 bases). Germline V gene sequence: CDR1 SGHRS, CDR2 YFSETQ. There are 15 residues in the CDR3. Trimming cost V 4 bases and J 4 bases, with 15 bases left between them. CDR3: CASSPPGGGYNEQFF. The CDR3 DNA is TGCGCCAGCAGCCCTCCTGGTGGGGGGTACAATGAGCAGTTCTTC. The complete variable domain, with remaining parts taken from reference TRBV5-1 and TRBJ2-1, reads KAGVTQTPRYLIKTRGQQVTLSCSPISGHRSVSWYQQTPGQGLQFLFEYFSETQRNKGNFPGRFSGRQFSNSRSEMNVSTLELGDSALYLCASSPPGGGYNEQFFGPGTRLTVL.

This chain links TRBV6-5 with TRBJ1-2, with D perhaps matching TRBD1 (6 bases). V lost 7 bases and J lost 0, with 12 bases in between. This CDR3 has 14 residues. The V gene's germline CDR1 is MNHEY and CDR2 SVGAGI. CDR3: CASTQGPANYGYTF. In nucleotides, the CDR3 is TGTGCCAGCACCCAGGGGCCCGCTAACTATGGCTACACCTTC.